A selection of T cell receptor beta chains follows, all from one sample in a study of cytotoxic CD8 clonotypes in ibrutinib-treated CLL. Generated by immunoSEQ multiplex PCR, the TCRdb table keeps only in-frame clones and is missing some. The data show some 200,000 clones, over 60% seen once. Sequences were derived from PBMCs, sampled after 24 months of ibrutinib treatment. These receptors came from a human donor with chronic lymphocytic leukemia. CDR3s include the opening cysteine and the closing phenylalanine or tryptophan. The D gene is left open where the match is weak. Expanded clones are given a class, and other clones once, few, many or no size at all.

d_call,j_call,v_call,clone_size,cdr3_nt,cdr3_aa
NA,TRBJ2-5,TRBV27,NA,TGTGCCAGCAGTTTACCGCAGGGGACCCAGTACTTC,CASSLPQGTQYF
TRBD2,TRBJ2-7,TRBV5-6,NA,TGTGCCAGCAGCGTTGATGCAGAGCGGGAGGGCCGGTACGAGCAGTACTTC,CASSVDAEREGRYEQYF
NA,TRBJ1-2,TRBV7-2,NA,TGTGCCAGCAGCTTAGATCGAGAGTATGGCTACACCTTC,CASSLDREYGYTF
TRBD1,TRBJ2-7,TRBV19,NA,TGTGCCAGTAGGAGCCGGGACAGCTCCTACGAGCAGTACTTC,CASRSRDSSYEQYF
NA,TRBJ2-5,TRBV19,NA,TGTGCCAGTAGTATCCTCCTCGCCGCAGAGACCCAGTACTTC,CASSILLAAETQYF
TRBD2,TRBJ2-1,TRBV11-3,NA,TGTGCCAGCAGCCGTAGCGGGAGGGCCTTCAATGAGCAGTTCTTC,CASSRSGRAFNEQFF
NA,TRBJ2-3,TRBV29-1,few,TGCAGCGTTGGTCCAGATACGCAGTATTTT,CSVGPDTQYF
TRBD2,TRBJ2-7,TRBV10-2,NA,TGCGCCAGCAAGGCACTAGCGGCCTACGAGCAGTACTTC,CASKALAAYEQYF
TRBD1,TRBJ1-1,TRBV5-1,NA,TGCGCCAGCAGCACCGCAATTGGACAGGGGGTTGAAGCTTTCTTT,CASSTAIGQGVEAFF
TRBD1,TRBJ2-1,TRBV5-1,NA,TGCGCCAGCAGCGCCGGGACAGCTTTCAATGAGCAGTTCTTC,CASSAGTAFNEQFF
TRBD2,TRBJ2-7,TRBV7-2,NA,TGTGCCAGCAGCTCTTCTAGCGGTTCCGCCTACGAGCAGTACTTC,CASSSSSGSAYEQYF
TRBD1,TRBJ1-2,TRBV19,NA,TGTGCCAGTAAAGACAGGGGTGACTATGGCTACACCTTC,CASKDRGDYGYTF
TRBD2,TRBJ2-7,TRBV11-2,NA,TGTGCCAGCAGCTCCCAGGGACTAGCGGGAGACGAGCAGTACTTC,CASSSQGLAGDEQYF
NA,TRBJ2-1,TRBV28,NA,TGTGCCAGCAGTTTATACGGAGATGAGCAGTTCTTC,CASSLYGDEQFF
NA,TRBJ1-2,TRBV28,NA,TGTGCCAGCAGTTTATTACAGGGCTATGGCTACACCTTC,CASSLLQGYGYTF
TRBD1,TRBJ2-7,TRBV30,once,TGTGCCTGGAGTGTTAACAGGGGCTACGAGCAGTACTTC,CAWSVNRGYEQYF
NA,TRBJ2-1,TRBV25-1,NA,TGTGCCAGCAGTGAAGATCAGGGGGGCAATGAGCAGTTCTTC,CASSEDQGGNEQFF
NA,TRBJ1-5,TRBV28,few,TGTGCCAGCAGTCTTCCCGAAGGGCCCCAGCATTTT,CASSLPEGPQHF
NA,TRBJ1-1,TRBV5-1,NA,TGCGCCAGCAGCTTTGGGCAGGAGAACACTGAAGCTTTCTTT,CASSFGQENTEAFF
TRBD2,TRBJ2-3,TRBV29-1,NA,TGCAGCGTTGGCGGGAGGGGCACAGATACGCAGTATTTT,CSVGGRGTDTQYF
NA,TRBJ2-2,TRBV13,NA,TGTGCCAGCAGCCCCCAGCTATATCGAGCGAACACCGGGGAGCTGTTTTTT,CASSPQLYRANTGELFF
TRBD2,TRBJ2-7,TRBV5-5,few,TGTGCCAGCAGCTTGGTAGCGGGAGATTCCTACGAGCAGTACTTC,CASSLVAGDSYEQYF
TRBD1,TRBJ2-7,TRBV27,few,TGTGCCAGCAGTCCCCGACAGGGGACCTACGAGCAGTACTTC,CASSPRQGTYEQYF
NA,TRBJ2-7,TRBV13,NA,TGTGCCAGCACCCTCCTATCATCTTCTTACGAGCAGTACTTC,CASTLLSSSYEQYF
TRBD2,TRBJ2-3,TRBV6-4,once,TGTGCCAGCAGTCTACTAGCGGGAGCTGCAAATACGCAGTATTTT,CASSLLAGAANTQYF
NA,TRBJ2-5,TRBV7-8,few,TGTGCCAGCAGCTTAGCTGGGCTAGTCGGGGAGACCCAGTACTTC,CASSLAGLVGETQYF
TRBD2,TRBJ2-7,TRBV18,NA,TGTGCCAGCTCACTGCGGGGGACAATTACTAGCGGGAGACGTCACGAGCAGTACTTC,CASSLRGTITSGRRHEQYF
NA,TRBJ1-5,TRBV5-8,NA,TGTGCCAGCAGCTTGGTCGGTACCAGCAATCAGCCCCAGCATTTT,CASSLVGTSNQPQHF
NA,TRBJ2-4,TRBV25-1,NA,TGTGCCAGCAGTGAATCCCAGGGGCCCTGGAACATTCAGTACTTC,CASSESQGPWNIQYF
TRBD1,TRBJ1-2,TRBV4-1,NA,TGCGCCAGCAGCCAAAGACAGGGCATGAGGGGCTACACCTTC,CASSQRQGMRGYTF
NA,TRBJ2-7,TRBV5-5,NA,TGTGCCAGCAGCTTGGTTCCGGGACAAATCTACGAGCAGTACTTC,CASSLVPGQIYEQYF
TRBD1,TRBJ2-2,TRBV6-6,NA,TGTGCCAGCAGAGGGACAGCAAACACCGGGGAGCTGTTTTTT,CASRGTANTGELFF
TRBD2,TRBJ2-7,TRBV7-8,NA,TGTGCCAGCAGCTCCCCCCCTTTAGCGGGAGGGCCGTCGTACGAGCAGTACTTC,CASSSPPLAGGPSYEQYF
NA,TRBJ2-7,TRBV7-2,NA,TGTGCCAGCAGCCAACAGGCTACCGAGCAGTACTTC,CASSQQATEQYF
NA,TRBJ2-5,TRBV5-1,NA,TGCGCCAGCAGTACTAATAGACAGAAGTGGCATCCGTACTTC,CASSTNRQKWHPYF
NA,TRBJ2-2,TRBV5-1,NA,TGCGCCAGCAGCAGGGGCGCGGGACAGTACACCGGGGAGCTGTTTTTT,CASSRGAGQYTGELFF
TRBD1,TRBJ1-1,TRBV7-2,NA,TGTGCCAGCAGCCTACAGGGGGCGCTTACTGAAGCTTTCTTT,CASSLQGALTEAFF
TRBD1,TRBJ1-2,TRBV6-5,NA,TGTGCCAGCAGTTACCGACAGGGATATTATGGCTACACCTTC,CASSYRQGYYGYTF
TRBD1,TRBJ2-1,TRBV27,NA,TGTGCCAGCAGTTTATTTATATTGGACAGGGGAAACAATGAGCAGTTCTTC,CASSLFILDRGNNEQFF
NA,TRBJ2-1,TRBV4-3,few,TGCGCCAGCAGCCAAGTAACTACGGCTAGCGAGCAGTTCTTC,CASSQVTTASEQFF
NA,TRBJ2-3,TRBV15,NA,TGTGCCACCAGCAGACTCGCCGCGGGGATCGATACAGATACGCAGTATTTT,CATSRLAAGIDTDTQYF
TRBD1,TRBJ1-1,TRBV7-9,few,TGTGCCAGCAGCGCTATACCGGGACAGGGCCCACTGAACACTGAAGCTTTCTTT,CASSAIPGQGPLNTEAFF
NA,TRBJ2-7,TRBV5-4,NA,TGTGCCAGCAGCGGCGCAGGGGACTACGAGCAGTACTTC,CASSGAGDYEQYF
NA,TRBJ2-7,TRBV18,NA,TGTGCCAGCTCACCACCCCCTGTAGCGCCTAGCTCCTACGAGCAGTACTTC,CASSPPPVAPSSYEQYF
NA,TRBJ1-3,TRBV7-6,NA,TGTGCCAGCAGCTTCTCTAGCGCCTCTGGAAACACCATATATTTT,CASSFSSASGNTIYF
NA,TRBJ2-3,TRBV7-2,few,TGTGCCAGCAGCTTAGTTAAGGATACGCAGTATTTT,CASSLVKDTQYF
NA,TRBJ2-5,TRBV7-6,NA,TGTGCCAGCAGCCTTCCTGGGGACGGGGAGACCCAGTACTTC,CASSLPGDGETQYF
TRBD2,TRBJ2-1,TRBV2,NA,TGTGCCAGCAGTGAATGGCGGGAGAGCTCCTACAATGAGCAGTTCTTC,CASSEWRESSYNEQFF
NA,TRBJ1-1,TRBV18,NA,TGTGCCAGCTCACCAGGAGAACTCGGGACCGAAGCTTTCTTT,CASSPGELGTEAFF
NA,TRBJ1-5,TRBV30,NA,TGTGCCTTCAGGACAGATCCTAGCAATCAGCCCCAGCATTTT,CAFRTDPSNQPQHF
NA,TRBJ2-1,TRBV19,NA,TGTGCCAGTAGTATAGTGTTTGGGTCATACAATGAGCAGTTCTTC,CASSIVFGSYNEQFF
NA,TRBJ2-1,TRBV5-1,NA,TGCGCCAGCAGCCTCGGGGGCTCGAAGGATGAGCAGTTCTTC,CASSLGGSKDEQFF